The rows below give T cell receptor beta chains drawn from one sample of a study of blood T cell repertoires in COVID-19. Using immunoSEQ multiplex PCR, the repertoire was profiled, and TCRdb retains in-frame clones only, with some absent. This table holds tens of thousands of clones, about 80% found once. Sequenced input: peripheral blood. Receptor source: an elderly man with active or convalescent COVID-19. CDR3s leave out the opening cysteine and the closing phenylalanine or tryptophan. The D gene is left open where the match is weak.

TRBJ2-7 | TRBV5-1 | . | ASSLEVQETSEQY
TRBJ1-4 | TRBV6-5 | TRBD1 | ASRQGANEKLF
TRBJ2-7 | TRBV15 | . | ATSRGGDSYEQY
TRBJ2-1 | TRBV2 | TRBD2 | ASNSGGLSYNEQF
TRBJ2-3 | TRBV7-9 | . | ASSQGGNTDTQY
TRBJ2-2 | TRBV5-5 | . | ASSPSLGGRGAPNTGELF
TRBJ2-1 | TRBV2 | TRBD1 | ASRTGGAYNEQF
TRBJ2-7 | TRBV4-1 | TRBD2 | ASSVLAGGMYEQY
TRBJ2-1 | TRBV5-1 | . | ASNLGQGNEQF
TRBJ2-3 | TRBV29-1 | . | SVGATDTQY
TRBJ2-1 | TRBV11-3 | . | ASSLDSNEQF
TRBJ1-1 | TRBV2 | TRBD1 | ASSPSRQGGEAF
TRBJ2-3 | TRBV5-1 | . | ASSLAQRRTDTQY
TRBJ2-3 | TRBV24-1 | . | ATSDLGRGGWTDTQY
TRBJ2-5 | TRBV5-4 | TRBD1 | ASSPGTAQETQY
TRBJ2-7 | TRBV7-2 | TRBD2 | ASSLDYLGGRTLQY
TRBJ1-1 | TRBV19 | TRBD1 | ASSTLQGAGNTEAF
TRBJ2-7 | TRBV28 | TRBD1 | ASSTTGVFYEQY
TRBJ2-1 | TRBV12-5 | . | ASGLDLGYNEQF
TRBJ2-3 | TRBV7-9 | TRBD2 | ASSASGGPTDTQY
TRBJ2-5 | TRBV2 | TRBD1 | ASVGSRTGRETQY
TRBJ2-7 | TRBV3-1/TRBV3-2 | TRBD2 | ASSQGDGRADEQY
TRBJ1-1 | TRBV27 | . | ASSPQAGNTEAF
TRBJ2-5 | TRBV7-2 | . | ASSLADRRAETQY
TRBJ2-7 | TRBV5-1 | TRBD1 | ASSPGTGTYEQY
TRBJ2-5 | TRBV11-2 | . | ASSPGAGVETQY
TRBJ1-3 | TRBV9 | TRBD1 | ASSISGTAYSGNTIY
TRBJ1-3 | TRBV28 | TRBD1 | ASSVLTGGADGNTIY
TRBJ2-7 | TRBV27 | . | ASSSVRGSTSYEQY
TRBJ2-1 | TRBV27 | TRBD2 | ASRPGLGDNEQF
TRBJ2-7 | TRBV4-1 | . | ASSQEVTGGQEQY
TRBJ2-1 | TRBV2 | . | ASRSQTSSYNEQF
TRBJ2-3 | TRBV25-1 | TRBD2 | ASSRTAGGPDTQY
TRBJ2-2 | TRBV19 | TRBD1 | ASSPQTGGVTGELF
TRBJ2-2 | TRBV11-2 | . | ASSPRADFLIGGELF
TRBJ2-1 | TRBV28 | . | ATRDGGPGEQF
TRBJ2-7 | TRBV20-1 | . | SASPGYEQY
TRBJ2-6 | TRBV6-5 | . | ASSLESGANVLT
TRBJ1-3 | TRBV19 | . | ASAFRSSGNTIY
TRBJ2-5 | TRBV18 | . | ASSPPQGWETQY
TRBJ2-7 | TRBV7-2 | TRBD2 | ASSLASGLAEAYEQY
TRBJ2-1 | TRBV28 | . | ASRLGADSYNEQF
TRBJ2-1 | TRBV28 | TRBD2 | ASSLRLLAEYNNEQF
TRBJ2-6 | TRBV18 | . | ASSQGQSSGANVLT
TRBJ1-4 | TRBV7-8 | TRBD1 | ASSPRDSNEKLF